This T cell receptor (beta chain) stems from a study of blood T cell repertoires in COVID-19. As for the study in general: Material from acute and convalescent COVID-19 was sourced from the United States, Italy and Spain. The cDNA or gDNA used as material had been derived from T cells, B-cell-depleted T cells, or PBMCs.

Per the study methods: Reference gene primer amplification gave estimated nucleated cell counts. The table came from immunoSEQ multiplex PCR; TCRdb's copy has only in-frame clones and leaves some out. That table furnishes V, J and clone size, whereas the DNA furnished D and trimming. Of a few hundred thousand clones in the sample, approximately 86% were seen once. Followed over time, Seattle patients had been enrolled while infection was active. A remark on this clone: The same CDR3 is also encoded by other DNA sequences in this sample.

The CDR3 spans 13 residues. Looked up from germline, CDR1 is MNHNS and CDR2 is SASEGT. V trimming: 3 bases; J trimming: 4 bases; junction bases outside the gene matches: 2. Sequencing was done on a sample of peripheral blood. The rearrangement uses TRBV6-1 and TRBJ1-2, with 7 bases fitting TRBD1. The TCR comes from a human donor with COVID-19, enrolled during active disease. The donor label of this sample is uncertain. The CDR3 protein is CASSDRGLYGYTF. The DNA of the CDR3 is TGTGCCAGCAGTGATAGGGGGCTCTATGGCTACACCTTC.